The 25 T cell receptor beta chains listed next were all sequenced from one sample in a study of T cells after yellow fever vaccination. From the 5' RACE reads, TCRdb called clonotypes with MiXCR, one entry per CDR3 protein. The sample shows 250,000 to 400,000 distinct CDR3 sequences, 4.1% of them seen only once. The source material was PBMCs, sampled 5 days after the yellow fever booster vaccination. The receptors were gathered from a man between 18 and 29 years old who received the YFV17D yellow fever vaccine.

In its sample, this clonotype was seen many times. V and J are TRBV7-2 and TRBJ2-1, with D possibly TRBD2 on 7 matching bases. The CDR3 length is 15 residues. The germline V gene has CDR1 SGHTA and CDR2 FQGNSA. V dropped 3 bases and J dropped 3 bases, with 12 bases sitting between them. The DNA for the CDR3 is TGTGCCAGCAGCTTCGGGGGGCATCACTACAATGAGCAGTTCTTC. Translating gives CASSFGGHHYNEQFF.

This chain joins TRBV24-1 and TRBJ2-7, with D possibly matching TRBD1 (5 bases). This CDR3 is built from 13 residues. Trimming took off 3 bases at V and 2 bases at J, with 7 bases between the two ends. Germline V CDR1 and CDR2: KGHDR, SFDVKD. CDR3 residues: CATSDQGPYEQYV. Written as DNA, the CDR3 is TGTGCCACCAGTGATCAGGGTCCCTACGAGCAGTACGTC.

This clonotype was seen a handful of times. The chain is built from TRBV5-5 and TRBJ1-1, with a tentative D call TRBD1 (5 bases). The CDR3 sequence is 15 residues long. With 3 bases removed from V and 4 bases from J, the gap between germline ends came to 16 bases. In germline, CDR1 is SGHKS, CDR2 YYEKEE (reference sequence). In nucleotides, the CDR3 is TGTGCCAGCAGCTGGTCGAGTCAGGGAGGCACTGAAGCTTTCTTT. Translated, it gives CASSWSSQGGTEAFF.

There are many counts of this clonotype. This chain links TRBV4-3 with TRBJ2-1; D is perhaps TRBD2 (5 bases). In germline, CDR1 is LGHNA, CDR2 YSLEER. V shed 0 bases and J shed 14 bases, with 14 bases lying between them. The CDR3 is 13 amino acids. CDR3 region: CASSQDRTAGKFF. The CDR3, as DNA: TGCGCCAGCAGCCAAGATCGAACAGCCGGGAAGTTCTTC.

There are many counts of this clonotype. The rearrangement links TRBV5-6 to TRBJ2-2; D is undetermined. The CDR3 runs 16 residues. The V gene lost 4 bases and the J gene lost 6 bases, with 19 bases spanning the gap. The germline CDR1 and CDR2 sequences are SGHDT and YYEEEE. CDR3 region: CASSPGNGLCPGELFF. The DNA for the CDR3 is TGTGCCAGCAGCCCGGGCAACGGCCTGTGTCCCGGGGAGCTGTTTTTT.

Many counts were recorded for this clonotype. The V call is TRBV6-5, the J call TRBJ1-1; weak D call: TRBD1 (6 bases). Trimming left V 6 bases short and J 0 bases short, with 14 bases between. Germline V gene data show CDR1 as MNHEY and CDR2 as SVGAGI. The CDR3 contains 15 residues. The CDR3 bases are TGTGCCAGCAGCAAAACAGGGAACTTGAACACTGAAGCTTTCTTT. Translated, it gives CASSKTGNLNTEAFF.

This clonotype was counted ten times or more. The rearrangement uses TRBV5-1 and TRBJ2-5; 10 nucleotides agree with TRBD1. V lost 0 bases, J lost 5 bases, and 1 base stayed unmatched. The CDR3 is made up of 14 amino acids. Germline V gives CDR1 SGHRS, CDR2 YFSETQ. The CDR3 here is CASSLEGQGETQYF. The CDR3 DNA reads as TGCGCCAGCAGCTTGGAGGGACAGGGGGAGACCCAGTACTTC.

This clonotype was picked up many times. The V call is TRBV21-1, the J call TRBJ1-2. TRBV21-1 is listed as a pseudogene. The CDR3 runs 14 residues. Written as DNA, the CDR3 is TGTGCCAGCAGCAAAGAACATCCAGTCTATGGCTACACCTTC. Its translation: CASSKEHPVYGYTF.

This clonotype was found a few times. V gene TRBV28 combines with J gene TRBJ1-1; no firm D call. Germline V lookup: CDR1 MDHEN, CDR2 SYDVKM. V dropped 3 bases and J dropped 4 bases, with 24 bases sitting between them. The CDR3 consists of 18 residues. CDR3 DNA: TGTGCCAGCAGTTTGAAAGCTTACTCTATCCCGTATGGCACTGAAGCTTTCTTT. As protein: CASSLKAYSIPYGTEAFF.

This clonotype was seen many times. The chain recombines TRBV29-1 with TRBJ1-1; TRBD1 might be the D (5 bases). Germline V gives CDR1 SQVTM, CDR2 ANQGSEA. V was cut by 3 bases and J by 8 bases, with 25 bases left in between. The CDR3 runs to 16 residues. Here the CDR3 reads CSVDTSGAVTRREAFF. The CDR3 nucleotides are TGCAGCGTTGACACCTCCGGGGCAGTTACCCGGCGGGAAGCTTTCTTT.

This clonotype appeared a few times. This sequence joins TRBV6-2 or TRBV6-3 and TRBJ2-7; D is unclear. The germline V gene has CDR1 MNHEY and CDR2 SVGEGT. CDR3 length: 14 amino acids. Trimming shortened V by 4 bases and J by 2 bases, and 12 bases separated the two germline ends. The CDR3 protein is CASSLGGRTYEQYV. The CDR3 region has the DNA TGTGCCAGCAGTTTGGGTGGTAGGACCTACGAGCAGTACGTC.

This clonotype has a handful of counts. The chain recombines TRBV24-1 with TRBJ2-3; the match to TRBD1 covers 9 bases. This CDR3 is 14 amino acids long. V lost 7 bases, J lost 4 bases, and 5 bases stayed unmatched. CDR1 is KGHDR, CDR2 SFDVKD, per germline. The CDR3: CATRTTGGPDTQYF. The CDR3 region has the DNA TGTGCCACCAGAACTACAGGGGGCCCAGATACGCAGTATTTT.

The rearrangement joins TRBV12-3 or TRBV12-4 to TRBJ2-2; D is unresolved. The CDR3 loop spans 14 amino acids. The V and J ends lost 7 bases and 0 bases respectively, with 9 bases between them. In DNA form, the CDR3 reads TGTGCCAGCACCGAGCAGGCGAACACCGGGGAGCTGTTTTTT. Translation: CASTEQANTGELFF.

This clonotype showed up many times. This sequence joins TRBV7-9 and TRBJ2-1; D might be TRBD1 (5 bases). The CDR3 loop spans 15 amino acids. V lost 5 bases and J 5 bases, leaving 16 bases between the germline ends. The germline gives CDR1 SEHNR, CDR2 FQNEAQ (reference sequence). In DNA form, the CDR3 reads TGTGCCAGCAGCCGAACAGGTACCGGCCACAATGAGCAGTTCTTC. Its protein is CASSRTGTGHNEQFF. The variable domain in full, completed from reference TRBV7-9 and TRBJ2-1, reads DTGVSQNPRHKITKRGQNVTFRCDPISEHNRLYWYRQTLGQGPEFLTYFQNEAQLEKSRLLSDRFSAERPKGSFSTLEIQRTEQGDSAMYLCASSRTGTGHNEQFFGPGTRLTVL.

This clonotype showed up just a few times. The J gene is TRBJ2-3, the V gene TRBV6-5; 11 positions agree with TRBD2. Germline V gives CDR1 MNHEY, CDR2 SVGAGI. This CDR3 is 16 amino acids long. V lost 6 bases, J lost 2 bases, and 7 bases stayed unmatched. This chain's CDR3 is CASSLLAGEFTDTQYF. DNA for the CDR3: TGTGCCAGCAGCCTACTAGCGGGGGAGTTCACAGATACGCAGTATTTT.

The chain links TRBV3-1 to TRBJ2-5; possible D gene TRBD1, 6 bases. Trimming cost V 5 bases and J 2 bases, with 12 bases left between them. CDR3 length: 14 amino acids. CDR1 and CDR2 (germline): LGHDT, YNNKEL (reference sequence). Here the CDR3 DNA reads TGTGCCAGCAGCGGACAGCTAGCACAAGAGACCCAGTACTTC. Its translation: CASSGQLAQETQYF.

This sequence joins TRBV3-1 and TRBJ2-3; unclear D gene. V shed 3 bases and J shed 0 bases, with 7 bases lying between them. Germline assignment: CDR1 LGHDT and CDR2 YNNKEL (reference sequence). The CDR3 has 14 residues. The CDR3 DNA follows: TGTGCCAGCAGCCATCGGCCGAGCACAGATACGCAGTATTTT. It specifies CASSHRPSTDTQYF.

The chain carries TRBV6-1 and TRBJ2-7, with TRBD1 matching over 7 bases. The CDR3 length is 14 residues. From germline, CDR1 is MNHNS and CDR2 SASEGT. The trim removed 5 bases at V and 2 bases at J, leaving 6 bases unmatched. The CDR3 here is CASSSRDSTYEQYV. The CDR3 nucleotides read TGTGCCAGCAGTAGCCGGGACAGCACCTACGAGCAGTACGTC.

This clonotype came up many times. The rearrangement links TRBV6-2 or TRBV6-3 to TRBJ2-5; 12 bases match TRBD2. The CDR3 totals 14 residues. Trimming removed 6 bases from V and 3 bases from J; junction bases left unmatched: 2. The V gene's germline CDR1 is MNHEY and CDR2 SVGEGT. CDR3 in DNA: TGTGCCAGCAGGGGACTAGCGGGTGAAGAGACCCAGTACTTC. It encodes CASRGLAGEETQYF.

In this sample, this clonotype turned up a few times. The chain combines TRBV20-1 with TRBJ1-1; D is ambiguous. This CDR3 is 11 amino acids long. The germline V gene encodes CDR1 DFQATT and CDR2 SNEGSKA (reference sequence). Trimming cost V 3 bases and J 10 bases, with 12 bases left between them. The chain's CDR3 is CSARASLGAFF. The CDR3 nucleotides are TGCAGTGCTAGGGCATCCCTGGGAGCTTTCTTT.

Only a few counts were recorded for this clonotype. This chain connects TRBV6-2 or TRBV6-3 to TRBJ1-2; D call uncertain. The V gene's germline CDR1 is MNHEY and CDR2 SVGEGT. Between the trimmed V and J ends, which lost 2 bases and 4 bases, there was a span of 8 bases. The CDR3 extends over 13 amino acids. The CDR3 here is CASSYVRLYGYTF. CDR3 nucleotides: TGTGCCAGCAGTTACGTCCGACTCTATGGCTACACCTTC.

Only a few counts were recorded for this clonotype. This chain connects TRBV20-1 to TRBJ2-3, with a possible D match to TRBD1 (6 bases). Per germline, CDR1 DFQATT and CDR2 SNEGSKA (reference sequence). The length of the CDR3 is 12 residues. The V end was cut by 8 bases, the J end by 7 bases, with 16 bases between. CDR3 sequence reads: CSLPGGQHTQYF. The CDR3 DNA reads as TGCAGTCTGCCTGGGGGACAACATACGCAGTATTTT.

The chain recombines TRBV6-2 or TRBV6-3 with TRBJ2-7; 8 bases agree with TRBD2. CDR1 is MNHEY and CDR2 is SVGEGT in the germline V gene. The V segment lost 4 bases and the J segment 7 bases; nucleotides outside the gene matches: 6. This CDR3 has 13 amino acids. CDR3 protein: CASSSPREGEQYV. CDR3 nucleotides: TGTGCCAGCAGTTCGCCCCGGGAGGGGGAGCAGTACGTC.

This clonotype turned up a few times. This chain joins TRBV6-6 and TRBJ1-4; 9 bases map to TRBD1. Germline V gene sequence: CDR1 MNHNY, CDR2 SVGAGI (reference sequence). With 6 bases clipped from V and 6 bases from J, the junction kept 2 bases outside the gene matches. This CDR3 is built from 13 residues. The CDR3 is CASSRDRDEKLFF. The CDR3 region has the DNA TGTGCCAGCAGCCGGGACAGGGATGAAAAACTGTTTTTT.

This rearrangement joins TRBV25-1 to TRBJ1-2; D is uncertain. Germline CDR1 is MGHDK and CDR2 is SYGVNS. The CDR3 is made up of 13 amino acids. V was cut by 2 bases and J by 4 bases, with 8 bases left in between. This CDR3 is CASSESRSYGYTF. For the CDR3, the DNA is TGTGCCAGCAGTGAAAGCCGGAGCTATGGCTACACCTTC.